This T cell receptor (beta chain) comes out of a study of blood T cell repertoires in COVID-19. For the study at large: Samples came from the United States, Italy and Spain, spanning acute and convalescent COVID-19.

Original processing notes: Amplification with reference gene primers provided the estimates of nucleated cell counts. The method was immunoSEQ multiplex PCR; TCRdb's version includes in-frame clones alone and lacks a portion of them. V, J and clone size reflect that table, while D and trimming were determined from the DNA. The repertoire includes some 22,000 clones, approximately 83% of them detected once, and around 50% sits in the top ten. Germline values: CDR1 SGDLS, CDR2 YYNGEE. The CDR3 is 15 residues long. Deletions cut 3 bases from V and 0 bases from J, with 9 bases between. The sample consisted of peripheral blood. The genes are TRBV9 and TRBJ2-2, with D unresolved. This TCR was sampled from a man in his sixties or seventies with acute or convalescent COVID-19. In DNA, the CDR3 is TGTGCCAGCAGCGCCCAGGCCTCGAACACCGGGGAGCTGTTTTTT. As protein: CASSAQASNTGELFF.